These 27 T cell receptor beta chains were all obtained from the same sample, sequenced in a study of shared clonotypes between healthy human individuals. Clones were sequenced by immunoSEQ multiplex PCR, and TCRdb holds only the in-frame ones, with some missing. This sample has approximately 440,000 clones, with roughly three quarters found just once. Sequencing was done on a sample of PBMCs. The receptor set was obtained from a woman aged 40 to 50 in good health. Some clones in this sample may be carry-over from other donors' samples.

V gene TRBV7-2 combines with J gene TRBJ2-3; 11 bases match TRBD2. The V and J ends lost 5 bases and 7 bases, in that order; junction bases with no gene match: 14. The CDR3 length is 17 residues. Looked up from germline, CDR1 is SGHTA and CDR2 is FQGNSA. CDR3 nucleotides: TGTGCCAGCAGCCCGAGTTTACTAGCGGGAGCTGCAAATACGCAGTATTTT. Amino acid sequence: CASSPSLLAGAANTQYF.

This chain links TRBV9 with TRBJ1-1; 10 bases agree with TRBD1. This CDR3 spans 16 amino acids. Germline CDR1 SGDLS, CDR2 YYNGEE. V was pared by 0 bases and J by 2 bases, with 4 bases of the junction left unmatched. The CDR3 loop reads CASSVVTGGANTEAFF. The CDR3 DNA is TGTGCCAGCAGCGTAGTGACAGGGGGCGCTAACACTGAAGCTTTCTTT.

A remark on this clone: Compared with germline, one end of the junction differs, possibly owing to a read error. The chain combines TRBV28 with TRBJ1-2; TRBD1 agrees at 7 bases. This CDR3 is 13 amino acids long. Germline lookup yields CDR1 MDHEN and CDR2 SYDVKM. As DNA, the CDR3 is TGTGCCAGCAGTTTACCCGGGACAGCCGATGAGGACTTC. Translating it yields CASSLPGTADEDF.

Ten or more counts support this clone. At the DNA level, this CDR3 is encoded by other sequences in the same sample as well. This chain joins TRBV7-2 and TRBJ1-2; D is uncertain. CDR1 is SGHTA and CDR2 is FQGNSA in the germline V gene. CDR3 length equals 13 residues. V lost 1 base and J 2 bases, leaving 5 bases between the germline ends. The CDR3 is CASSLGANYGYTF. The CDR3 DNA is TGTGCCAGCAGCTTAGGGGCAAACTATGGCTACACCTTC.

This clone was seen many times. This chain connects TRBV7-2 to TRBJ1-2; D is unresolved. With 5 bases removed from V and 5 bases from J, the gap between germline ends came to 12 bases. The CDR3 is 13 residues long. Per the germline V gene, CDR1 is SGHTA and CDR2 is FQGNSA. CDR3 bases: TGTGCCAGCAGCCCAACTCCGGGGTATGGCTACACCTTC. Amino acid sequence: CASSPTPGYGYTF.

The rearrangement uses TRBV27 and TRBJ2-3, with TRBD1 matching over 7 bases. Germline trimming cut 6 bases from V and 6 bases from J; bases unmatched to any gene: 6. Per germline, CDR1 MNHEY and CDR2 SMNVEV (reference sequence). There are 13 residues in the CDR3. This chain's CDR3 is CASRNRGWDTQYF. The CDR3 DNA reads as TGTGCCAGCAGGAACAGGGGTTGGGATACGCAGTATTTT.

This clone was seen once. This sequence joins TRBV7-6 and TRBJ2-5, with D maybe TRBD1 (6 bases). Germline V gene sequence: CDR1 SGHVS, CDR2 FNYEAQ. V gave up 4 bases and J gave up 3 bases, with 12 bases separating them. The CDR3 totals 14 residues. The CDR3 DNA reads as TGTGCCAGCAGCTGGGGACACCCCGAAGAGACCCAGTACTTC. Translating gives CASSWGHPEETQYF. Based on the CDR3 plus reference TRBV7-6 and TRBJ2-5, the full variable domain is GAGVSQSPRYKVTKRGQDVALRCDPISGHVSLYWYRQALGQGPEFLTYFNYEAQQDKSGLPNDRFSAERPEGSISTLTIQRTEQRDSAMYRCASSWGHPEETQYFGPGTRLLVL.

The genes are TRBV6-1 and TRBJ2-1; D is uncertain. The V end was cut by 2 bases, the J end by 1 base, with 9 bases between. The CDR3 runs 15 residues. Per germline, CDR1 MNHNS and CDR2 SASEGT. This chain's CDR3 is CASSETTESYNEQFF. The CDR3 DNA follows: TGTGCCAGCAGTGAAACAACGGAATCCTACAATGAGCAGTTCTTC.

The rearrangement links TRBV27 to TRBJ2-2; the D call may be TRBD1 or TRBD2 (5 bases each). The CDR3 sequence is 16 residues long. Trimming stripped 8 bases from V and 1 base from J, with 17 bases between. The V gene's germline CDR1 is MNHEY and CDR2 SMNVEV (reference sequence). CDR3 DNA sequence: TGTGCCAGCCGAACGCCGGGGCAAGGGAACACCGGGGAGCTGTTTTTT. Translation gives CASRTPGQGNTGELFF.

The V call is TRBV5-6, the J call TRBJ1-2; D is unresolved. The CDR3 sequence is 13 residues long. Trimming cost V 5 bases and J 5 bases, with 13 bases left between them. Germline CDR1 and CDR2: SGHDT and YYEEEE. The CDR3 region has the DNA TGTGCCAGCAGACTATTTGGAGTTTATGGCTACACCTTC. Amino acids: CASRLFGVYGYTF.

This rearrangement joins TRBV6-6 to TRBJ2-7; D might be TRBD2 (6 bases). The germline V and J ends were trimmed by 6 bases and 5 bases, with 14 bases remaining between them. The CDR3 is made up of 13 amino acids. Germline V CDR1 and CDR2: MNHNY, SVGAGI (reference sequence). CDR3 sequence: CASRKPPGDEQYF. The DNA for the CDR3 is TGTGCCAGCAGGAAGCCCCCGGGGGACGAGCAGTACTTC.

The V and J genes are TRBV7-2 and TRBJ2-7, with D unclear. Trimming removed 3 bases at V and 7 bases at J, with 16 bases between. The CDR3 totals 14 residues. Germline CDR1 SGHTA, CDR2 FQGNSA. The CDR3 DNA reads TGTGCCAGCAGCTTTGGTCTGGCCCCTAGTGAGCAGTACTTC. It translates to CASSFGLAPSEQYF.

The V call is TRBV29-1, the J call TRBJ2-3; 9 nucleotides agree with TRBD2. The CDR3 extends over 17 amino acids. Trimming at V came to 3 bases and at J to 6 bases, leaving 16 bases not matched to a gene. The germline CDR1 and CDR2 sequences are SQVTM and ANQGSEA. Written as DNA, the CDR3 is TGCAGCGTTGAGTACAGGGATCGTAGCGGGAGACGGGATACGCAGTATTTT. This codes for CSVEYRDRSGRRDTQYF.

The V call is TRBV2, the J call TRBJ2-5; 12 nucleotides match TRBD2. With 5 bases clipped from V and 2 bases from J, the junction kept 6 bases outside the gene matches. Germline V gene data show CDR1 as SNHLY and CDR2 as FYNNEI. This CDR3 is built from 16 residues. The CDR3: CASSPLGLAGQETQYF. The CDR3 nucleotides are TGTGCCAGCAGTCCCCTTGGACTAGCGGGGCAAGAGACCCAGTACTTC.

The V call is TRBV10-3, the J call TRBJ1-4; D remains unclear. The CDR3 has 13 amino acids. Trimming took 0 bases from V and 5 from J, leaving 4 bases between them. Germline V CDR1 and CDR2: ENHRY, SYGVKD. CDR3 bases: TGTGCCATCAGTGAGTCCCCGAATGAAAAACTGTTTTTT. The encoded protein is CAISESPNEKLFF.

Worth noting for this clone: Only one base separates this from a far larger clonotype, so it likely reflects a read error. The chain combines TRBV2 with TRBJ2-6; 7 positions match TRBD1. Looked up from germline, CDR1 is SNHLY and CDR2 is FYNNEI. This CDR3 has 16 amino acids. V was clipped by 7 bases and J by 0 bases; unmatched bases: 6. The CDR3 loop is CASTGDSCSGANVLTF. The CDR3, as DNA: TGTGCCAGCACTGGGGACAGTTGCTCTGGGGCCAACGTCCTGACTTTC.

The chain recombines TRBV5-6 with TRBJ2-7, with 7 bases that match TRBD1. CDR3 size: 13 residues. V shed 4 bases, J shed 5 bases, and the junction held 6 bases outside the gene matches. CDR1 and CDR2 (germline): SGHDT, YYEEEE. This chain's CDR3 is CASSIGTADEQYF. CDR3 bases: TGTGCCAGCAGCATCGGGACAGCGGACGAGCAGTACTTC.

V gene TRBV11-2 combines with J gene TRBJ2-7; 13 nucleotides align to TRBD2. The J segment lost 6 bases and the V segment lost 2 bases, leaving 10 bases of the junction unmatched. This CDR3 is 17 amino acids long. The germline gives CDR1 SGHAT, CDR2 FQNNGV. The chain's CDR3 is CASSLSFFGLAGVEQYF. For the CDR3, the DNA is TGTGCCAGCAGCTTATCTTTTTTTGGACTAGCGGGAGTCGAGCAGTACTTC.

This rearrangement joins TRBV5-1 to TRBJ1-1; tentatively, D is TRBD1 (5 bases). The CDR3 runs to 17 residues. CDR1 and CDR2 (germline): SGHRS, YFSETQ. The V and J ends lost 0 bases and 4 bases respectively, with 19 bases between them. The CDR3 coding sequence is TGCGCCAGCAGCTTGGTTTTCCAGGGCGGGTTCGCCACTGAAGCTTTCTTT. This translates into CASSLVFQGGFATEAFF.

V gene TRBV15 combines with J gene TRBJ2-1, with 13 bases lining up with TRBD2. V was clipped by 6 bases and J by 8 bases; unmatched bases: 7. Germline values: CDR1 LNHNV, CDR2 YYDKDF (reference sequence). CDR3 length: 15 residues. The CDR3 DNA is TGTGCCACCAGTCAAAGGACTAGCGGGAGTGATGAGCAGTTCTTC. This gives the protein CATSQRTSGSDEQFF.

Note on this clone: This likely reflects a read error, since a far larger clone is one base away. This chain connects TRBV28 to TRBJ2-7; 7 bases agree with TRBD1. V trimming: 5 bases; J trimming: 0 bases; junction bases outside the gene matches: 7. In germline, CDR1 is MDHEN, CDR2 SYDVKM. This CDR3 is built from 15 residues. The CDR3, as DNA: TGTGCCAGCAGTCCCCGCGGACAGGTCTCCTACGAGCAGTACTTC. Encoded protein: CASSPRGQVSYEQYF.

The chain combines TRBV6-1 with TRBJ2-4; the D gene is possibly TRBD1 (6 bases). The germline V gene has CDR1 MNHNS and CDR2 SASEGT. V lost 5 bases and J 6 bases, leaving 11 bases between the germline ends. There are 13 residues in the CDR3. CDR3 region: CASSSPTGNIQYF. The CDR3 DNA is TGTGCCAGCAGTTCCCCGACAGGAAACATTCAGTACTTC.

This rearrangement joins TRBV7-6 to TRBJ2-5, with 8 nucleotides matching TRBD1. V gave up 4 bases and J gave up 2 bases; unmatched junction bases: 0. The CDR3 has 13 residues. Per germline, CDR1 SGHVS and CDR2 FNYEAQ. CDR3 residues: CASSWTGQETQYF. The CDR3 DNA reads as TGTGCCAGCAGCTGGACAGGGCAAGAGACCCAGTACTTC.

The rearrangement joins TRBV25-1 to TRBJ2-7; 8 bases are shared with TRBD1. The V gene end was trimmed by 6 bases and the J gene end by 4 bases; junction bases not matched to a gene: 8. The CDR3 has 14 residues. Looked up from germline, CDR1 is MGHDK and CDR2 is SYGVNS. The CDR3 DNA reads TGTGCCAGCAGATCCGGGACAGGCAAGTACGAGCAGTACTTC. This codes for CASRSGTGKYEQYF.

The DNA of the CDR3 is TGCAGCGTTGAATACGGCGGGAGGGCCATTGATGAGCAGTTCTTC. Encoded protein: CSVEYGGRAIDEQFF. The gene calls are TRBV29-1 and TRBJ2-1, with 9 bases matching TRBD2. The CDR3 extends over 15 amino acids. J lost 8 bases, V lost 2 bases, and 10 bases had no gene match. The germline CDR1 and CDR2 sequences are SQVTM and ANQGSEA.

The rearrangement joins TRBV6-5 to TRBJ2-5; D possibly corresponds to TRBD2 (5 bases). The DNA end favors TRBJ2-7, so the J call may be wrong. The CDR3 is 13 amino acids. Germline V gene sequence: CDR1 MNHEY, CDR2 SVGAGI. This CDR3 is CASSPSTTYEQYF. The DNA for the CDR3 is TGTGCCAGCAGTCCTAGCACTACCTACGAGCAGTACTTC.

The J gene is TRBJ1-5, the V gene TRBV9, with 8 bases that match TRBD1. With V trimmed by 4 bases and J by 0 bases, 6 bases remained unmatched. CDR3 length: 16 residues. CDR1 and CDR2 (germline): SGDLS, YYNGEE. For the CDR3, the DNA is TGTGCCAGCAGCCCATCCGGACAGGGTAGCAATCAGCCCCAGCATTTT. Amino acids: CASSPSGQGSNQPQHF.